The table lists the clone carrying this TCR beta chain with a count of one. The entry originates in a study of blood T cell repertoires in COVID-19. Whole-study context: There were acute and convalescent COVID-19 samples, and they came from the United States, Italy and Spain.

With V trimmed by 6 bases and J by 5 bases, 8 bases remained unmatched. Germline values: CDR1 MNHEY, CDR2 SVGAGI. The CDR3 sequence is 15 residues long. Generated by immunoSEQ multiplex PCR, the TCRdb table keeps only in-frame clones and is missing some. The data hold over 25,000 clones, with approximately 83% observed a single time. The sequenced sample consisted of peripheral blood. The V and J genes are TRBV6-5 and TRBJ2-7, with 12 bases fitting TRBD1. This TCR came from a man aged 65 to 79 with acute or convalescent COVID-19. CDR3 region: CASRYMGQGADEQYF. The CDR3 DNA reads TGTGCCAGCAGATACATGGGACAGGGGGCCGACGAGCAGTACTTC.